These 2 T cell receptor beta chains were sequenced from one sample in a study of blood T cell repertoires in COVID-19. Libraries were prepared by immunoSEQ multiplex PCR; TCRdb keeps only in-frame clonotypes and omits some of them. The sample has approximately 460,000 clones, approximately 89% seen once; the top ten hold over 0.7%. Source material: peripheral blood. All receptors derive from a man between 18 and 35 years old with COVID-19, enrolled during active disease.

This chain connects TRBV18 to TRBJ2-2, with a possible D match to TRBD1 (6 bases). CDR1 and CDR2 from the germline V gene are KGHSH and LQKENI. The CDR3 sequence is 16 residues long. The ends were cut back, 0 bases at V and 5 bases at J, with 13 bases in the middle. DNA for the CDR3: TGTGCCAGCTCACCACCCGGACAGACCACTACCGGGGAGCTGTTTTTT. Its protein is CASSPPGQTTTGELFF. The full variable domain, its missing parts supplied by reference TRBV18 and TRBJ2-2, is NAGVMQNPRHLVRRRGQEARLRCSPMKGHSHVYWYRQLPEEGLKFMVYLQKENIIDESGMPKERFSAEFPKEGPSILRIQQVVRGDSAAYFCASSPPGQTTTGELFFGEGSRLTVL.

V is TRBV5-1 and J is TRBJ2-2, with a tentative D call TRBD2 (5 bases). There are 13 residues in the CDR3. V shed 4 bases and J shed 4 bases, with 8 bases lying between them. The V gene's germline CDR1 is SGHRS and CDR2 YFSETQ. CDR3 in amino acids: CASSPAGTGELFF. The CDR3 DNA sequence: TGCGCCAGCAGCCCGGCGGGCACCGGGGAGCTGTTTTTT.